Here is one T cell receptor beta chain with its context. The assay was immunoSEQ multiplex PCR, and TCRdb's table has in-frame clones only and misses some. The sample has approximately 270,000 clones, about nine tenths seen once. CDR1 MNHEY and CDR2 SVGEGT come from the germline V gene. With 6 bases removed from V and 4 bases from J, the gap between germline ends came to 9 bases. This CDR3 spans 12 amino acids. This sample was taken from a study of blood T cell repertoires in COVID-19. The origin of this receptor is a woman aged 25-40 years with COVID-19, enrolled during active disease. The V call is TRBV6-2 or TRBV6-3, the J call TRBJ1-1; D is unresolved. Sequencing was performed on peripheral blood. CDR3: CASRPGGTEAFF. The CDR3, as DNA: TGTGCCAGCAGACCTGGAGGCACTGAAGCTTTCTTT.